Below are 29 T cell receptor beta chains sequenced from a single sample in a study of T cells in Graves' hyperthyroidism and ophthalmopathy. From RNA transcripts, TCR beta CDR3 regions were amplified. TCR CDR3 underwent first-round RT-PCR with the HTBI primer set. TCRdb redid the calling of the multiplex PCR reads with MiXCR, one entry per CDR3 protein. The data hold 340,000 or so distinct CDR3 sequences, with 20% to 25% observed a single time. The specimen was blood. The origin of the receptors is a woman in her fifties or sixties with Graves' hyperthyroidism.

This chain joins TRBV5-5 and TRBJ2-1; the D call may be TRBD1 or TRBD2 (5 bases each). Germline CDR1 is SGHKS and CDR2 is YYEKEE (reference sequence). V lost 1 base, J lost 5 bases, and 16 bases lay in between. The CDR3 runs to 16 residues. CDR3 nucleotides: TGTGCCAGCAGCTTGACCTCAGTGGGGGATCACAATGAGCAGTTCTTC. Its protein is CASSLTSVGDHNEQFF. Looking up the rest from reference TRBV5-5 and TRBJ2-1 gives the full variable domain: DAGVTQSPTHLIKTRGQQVTLRCSPISGHKSVSWYQQVLGQGPQFIFQYYEKEERGRGNFPDRFSARQFPNYSSELNVNALLLGDSALYLCASSLTSVGDHNEQFFGPGTRLTVL.

This rearrangement joins TRBV30 to TRBJ1-2; the match to TRBD1 covers 7 bases. This CDR3 comprises 15 residues. V dropped 3 bases and J dropped 3; count of bases not matched to a gene: 10. Per the germline V gene, CDR1 is GTSNPN and CDR2 is SVGIG (reference sequence). The CDR3 is CAWRETGFLHYGYTF. The CDR3 coding sequence is TGTGCCTGGAGGGAGACAGGGTTCTTACACTATGGCTACACCTTC.

The sample holds a few counts of this clonotype. A much larger clone differs from this one at a single base, so this may be a read error. The V gene is TRBV7-9, the J gene TRBJ2-2; 11 bases are shared with TRBD1. There are 16 residues in the CDR3. The germline CDR1 and CDR2 sequences are SEHNR and FQNEAQ (reference sequence). The chain's CDR3 is CAGSFWTGGDPGELFF. CDR3 in DNA: TGTGCCGGCAGCTTCTGGACAGGGGGCGATCCCGGGGAGCTGTTTTTT.

The chain uses TRBV6-4 and TRBJ1-2; D ambiguous. This CDR3 spans 14 amino acids. CDR1 is MRHNA, CDR2 SNTAGT, per germline. Trimming cost V 8 bases and J 5 bases, with 18 bases left between them. The CDR3 here is CASRRPGGNYGYTF. As DNA, the CDR3 is TGTGCCAGCCGGAGACCAGGAGGGAATTATGGCTACACCTTC.

This clonotype was recorded at least ten times. The rearrangement links TRBV7-2 to TRBJ2-4; 7 nucleotides agree with TRBD2. With 8 bases clipped from V and 1 base from J, the junction kept 2 bases outside the gene matches. In germline, CDR1 is SGHTA, CDR2 FQGNSA. The CDR3 sequence is 13 residues long. This CDR3 is CASLGGAKNIQYF. In nucleotides, the CDR3 is TGTGCCAGCTTGGGGGGGGCCAAAAACATTCAGTACTTC.

This clonotype was recorded many times. The rearrangement uses TRBV27 and TRBJ2-7, with TRBD1 identical over 8 bases. The CDR3 totals 13 residues. The V gene's germline CDR1 is MNHEY and CDR2 SMNVEV (reference sequence). Germline trimming cut 7 bases from V and 1 base from J; bases unmatched to any gene: 3. The CDR3 nucleotides are TGTGCCAGCATGGGACAGGATTCCTACGAGCAGTACTTC. Its protein is CASMGQDSYEQYF.

In DNA form, the CDR3 reads TGCGCCAGCAGCCAAGTGTTTAGCGGGACGGGGGAGCAGTACTTC. It encodes CASSQVFSGTGEQYF. V and J are TRBV4-1 and TRBJ2-7; 8 bases map to TRBD2. CDR3 length: 15 residues. CDR1 is MGHRA, CDR2 YSYEKL, per germline. The ends lost 1 base at V and 7 bases at J; junction bases unmatched: 9.

This clonotype was seen a few times. The V gene is TRBV2, the J gene TRBJ2-1, with 9 bases fitting TRBD1. After removal of 5 bases from V and 8 bases from J, the junction contained 4 bases not matched to a gene. Germline CDR1 is SNHLY and CDR2 is FYNNEI. This CDR3 comprises 13 residues. The DNA for the CDR3 is TGTGCCAGCAGTCGGACAGGGGAGGATGAGCAGTTCTTC. Protein: CASSRTGEDEQFF.

The chain joins TRBV19 to TRBJ2-5; unclear D gene. Germline V lookup: CDR1 LNHDA, CDR2 SQIVND (reference sequence). The length of the CDR3 is 13 residues. Trimming stripped 0 bases from V and 4 bases from J, with 6 bases between. Here the CDR3 DNA reads TGTGCCAGTAGTATAGAGTTTAGAGAGACCCAGTACTTC. Amino acid sequence: CASSIEFRETQYF.

This clonotype was seen only a few times. The CDR3 spells CASSLTSGVSYEQYF. DNA of the CDR3: TGTGCCAGCAGTCTGACTAGCGGGGTATCCTACGAGCAGTACTTC. This chain joins TRBV2 and TRBJ2-7; TRBD2 aligns across 11 bases. Germline V gene sequence: CDR1 SNHLY, CDR2 FYNNEI. This CDR3 has 15 residues. J gave up 1 base and V 5 bases, and 4 bases lay outside the gene matches.

This clonotype was counted between two and nine times. The chain carries TRBV4-1 and TRBJ1-2; 8 bases are a match to TRBD1. Unmatched junction bases numbered 1, after V lost 3 bases and J lost 4 bases. The CDR3 is 13 amino acids. Germline CDR1 and CDR2: MGHRA and YSYEKL. The CDR3 DNA sequence: TGCGCCAGCAGCCACGGACAGGGCTATGGCTACACCTTC. This sequence encodes CASSHGQGYGYTF.

This clonotype was counted only a few times. J is TRBJ2-1 and V is TRBV14; TRBD1 is a possible D gene (6 bases). V lost 2 bases to trimming and J lost 14 bases, with 16 bases between them. The CDR3 spans 13 residues. The V gene's germline CDR1 is SGHDN and CDR2 FVKESK. The CDR3 coding sequence is TGTGCCAGCAGCCAACTAAGAGGGGGTTTCGAGTTCTTC. Translation gives CASSQLRGGFEFF. Based on the CDR3 plus reference TRBV14 and TRBJ2-1, the full variable domain is EAGVTQFPSHSVIEKGQTVTLRCDPISGHDNLYWYRRVMGKEIKFLLHFVKESKQDESGMPNNRFLAERTGGTYSTLKVQPAELEDSGVYFCASSQLRGGFEFFGPGTRLTVL.

This clonotype was recorded at least ten times. J is TRBJ2-5 and V is TRBV4-1; the D gene is possibly TRBD2 (6 bases). This CDR3 region has 15 residues. V was trimmed by 3 bases and J by 2 bases, leaving 13 bases between them. Germline V gene lookup returns CDR1 MGHRA and CDR2 YSYEKL. In DNA, the CDR3 is TGCGCCAGCAGCCATTATGGAGGGGATCAAGAGACCCAGTACTTC. Translated, it gives CASSHYGGDQETQYF.

The table lists this clonotype with many counts. This sequence joins TRBV7-2 and TRBJ2-7; D is uncertain. V lost 5 bases to trimming and J lost 6 bases, with 17 bases between them. Germline V CDR1 and CDR2: SGHTA, FQGNSA. This CDR3 is 14 amino acids long. CDR3 in amino acids: CASSEDSGRAEQYF. The CDR3 DNA follows: TGTGCCAGCAGCGAAGATTCCGGACGGGCCGAGCAGTACTTC.

This clonotype was picked up a small number of times. This chain uses TRBV28 with TRBJ2-7; D remains ambiguous. The V gene's germline CDR1 is MDHEN and CDR2 SYDVKM. This CDR3 is 14 amino acids long. V was clipped by 3 bases and J by 2 bases, with 11 bases between them. The CDR3 region is CASSFVDATYEQYF. The CDR3 region has the DNA TGTGCCAGCAGTTTTGTGGACGCAACCTACGAGCAGTACTTC.

This clonotype was recorded at least ten times. V is TRBV7-8 and J is TRBJ2-3, with 8 bases aligning to TRBD2. The CDR3 covers 16 residues. The V gene's germline CDR1 is SGHVS and CDR2 FQNEAQ. V dropped 4 bases and J dropped 2; count of bases not matched to a gene: 8. CDR3 amino acids: CASSSRGSGVTDTQYF. The CDR3 DNA reads TGTGCCAGCAGCTCCCGGGGTAGCGGGGTCACAGATACGCAGTATTTT. Looking up the rest from reference TRBV7-8 and TRBJ2-3 gives the full variable domain: GAGVSQSPRYKVAKRGQDVALRCDPISGHVSLFWYQQALGQGPEFLTYFQNEAQLDKSGLPSDRFFAERPEGSVSTLKIQRTQQEDSAVYLCASSSRGSGVTDTQYFGPGTRLTVL.

This clonotype has a count of ten or more. This rearrangement joins TRBV12-3 or TRBV12-4 to TRBJ1-1; TRBD1 matches 9 bases. The CDR3 length is 16 residues. After removal of 7 bases from V and 6 bases from J, the junction contained 15 bases not matched to a gene. CDR3 loop: CASTPGGGQGKAEAFF. Written as DNA, the CDR3 is TGTGCCAGCACCCCAGGGGGGGGACAGGGAAAGGCTGAAGCTTTCTTT.

V usage is TRBV27 and J usage is TRBJ2-7; no clear D gene. The CDR3 loop spans 12 amino acids. The germline gives CDR1 MNHEY, CDR2 SMNVEV (reference sequence). Trimming removed 5 bases from V and 5 bases from J, with 10 bases in between. CDR3 residues: CASSRSRNEQYF. The CDR3 bases are TGTGCCAGCAGTCGGAGTCGGAACGAGCAGTACTTC.

At least ten counts were recorded for this clonotype. This chain links TRBV5-1 with TRBJ2-1; possible D gene TRBD2, 6 bases. The germline V and J ends were trimmed by 6 bases and 2 bases, with 15 bases remaining between them. In germline, CDR1 is SGHRS, CDR2 YFSETQ. The CDR3 is made up of 15 amino acids. The CDR3 DNA is TGCGCCAGCACCCACGGACGGGGGACCTACAATGAGCAGTTCTTC. Its translation: CASTHGRGTYNEQFF.

In its sample, this clonotype was seen many times. The chain uses TRBV7-2 and TRBJ2-3; weak D call: TRBD2 (5 bases). There are 13 residues in the CDR3. The germline V gene has CDR1 SGHTA and CDR2 FQGNSA. Between the trimmed V and J ends, which lost 3 bases and 12 bases, there was a span of 16 bases. This CDR3 is CASSFSTTGSQYF. DNA of the CDR3: TGTGCCAGCAGCTTTTCAACTACGGGGAGTCAGTATTTT.

This clonotype has a count of ten or more. V and J are TRBV18 and TRBJ2-5, with no clear D. V gave up 0 bases and J gave up 1 base, with 6 bases separating them. Germline V CDR1 and CDR2: KGHSH, LQKENI. There are 14 residues in the CDR3. CDR3 loop: CASSPPNAQETQYF. Written as DNA, the CDR3 is TGTGCCAGCTCACCACCGAACGCCCAAGAGACCCAGTACTTC.

This clonotype was seen a handful of times. This rearrangement joins TRBV30 to TRBJ2-5; 14 bases line up with TRBD2. The V gene end was trimmed by 1 base and the J gene end by 9 bases; junction bases not matched to a gene: 7. CDR3 length: 15 residues. Looked up from germline, CDR1 is GTSNPN and CDR2 is SVGIG (reference sequence). CDR3 protein: CAWSAQTSGGEAQYF. The DNA for the CDR3 is TGTGCCTGGAGTGCCCAGACTAGCGGGGGGGAGGCCCAGTACTTC.

The rearrangement links TRBV11-1 to TRBJ1-1; D unclear. The CDR3 loop spans 14 amino acids. Trimming stripped 5 bases from V and 0 bases from J, with 10 bases between. CDR1 is SGHAT and CDR2 is FQDESV in the germline V gene (reference sequence). The CDR3 spells CASSRRSLNTEAFF. The CDR3 nucleotides read TGTGCCAGCAGCCGAAGGAGTCTGAACACTGAAGCTTTCTTT.

The gene calls are TRBV11-2 and TRBJ2-2; no firm D call. Trimming took 3 bases from V and 7 from J, leaving 9 bases between them. The CDR3 loop spans 13 amino acids. Germline CDR1 is SGHAT and CDR2 is FQNNGV. This CDR3 is CASSFPGIGELFF. As DNA, the CDR3 is TGTGCCAGCAGCTTTCCCGGTATCGGGGAGCTGTTTTTT.

The chain combines TRBV19 with TRBJ2-7; 8 bases align to TRBD1. The CDR3 spans 17 residues. Trimming removed 0 bases from V and 2 bases from J; junction bases left unmatched: 9. Germline CDR1 reads LNHDA; CDR2 reads SQIVND (reference sequence). CDR3 residues: CASSIDWTGIKTYEQYF. The DNA of the CDR3 is TGTGCCAGTAGTATAGACTGGACAGGGATTAAAACCTACGAGCAGTACTTC.

Many counts were recorded for this clonotype. The chain couples TRBV7-3 to TRBJ2-1; 9 bases align to TRBD1. Germline V lookup: CDR1 SGHTA, CDR2 FQGTGA. The CDR3 extends over 14 amino acids. V lost 5 bases to trimming and J lost 5 bases; unmatched junction nucleotides: 4. This CDR3 reads CASSRDRVDNEQFF. Written as DNA, the CDR3 is TGTGCCAGCAGCCGGGACAGGGTCGACAATGAGCAGTTCTTC.

The rearrangement links TRBV6-1 to TRBJ1-3; unclear D gene. Germline V gene lookup returns CDR1 MNHNS and CDR2 SASEGT. Trimming pared 8 bases from V and 0 bases from J, leaving 11 bases between. CDR3 size: 14 residues. CDR3 region: CASAPRVSGNTIYF. The CDR3, as DNA: TGTGCCAGCGCCCCCAGAGTCTCTGGAAACACCATATATTTT.

This clonotype was detected many times. The chain recombines TRBV20-1 with TRBJ1-2; D gene ambiguous. Germline V gene sequence: CDR1 DFQATT, CDR2 SNEGSKA (reference sequence). The CDR3 spans 14 residues. Trimming removed 2 bases from V and 8 bases from J, with 18 bases in between. The CDR3 region is CSARPKAAVGGYTF. The CDR3 nucleotides read TGCAGTGCTAGACCCAAGGCAGCGGTCGGGGGCTACACCTTC.

This clonotype was seen repeatedly, ten times or more. V is TRBV27 and J is TRBJ1-2, with D possibly TRBD1 on 5 matching bases. Trimming cost V 6 bases and J 1 base, with 15 bases left between them. The length of the CDR3 is 15 residues. Germline V lookup: CDR1 MNHEY, CDR2 SMNVEV (reference sequence). The CDR3 loop is CASRDWDGSNYGYTF. CDR3 DNA: TGTGCCAGCAGAGATTGGGACGGCAGTAACTATGGCTACACCTTC.